Each of the 6 T cell receptor beta chains below was sequenced from the same sample in a study of tumor and adjacent non-tumor tissue in lung cancer. The template was RNA from unsorted bulk tissue. Three rounds of nested PCR, following a modified ARM-PCR protocol, produced the TCRbeta library. TCRdb reanalysed the multiplex PCR reads using MiXCR and keeps one entry per CDR3 protein. The top ten hold around 21% of the sample, which has about 110,000 distinct CDR3 sequences, approximately 80% seen once. Sequences were obtained from lung tumor tissue. These receptors were collected from a man aged 70 or older with non-small cell lung cancer.

This clonotype was recorded many times. The V and J genes are TRBV6-6 and TRBJ1-2, with 9 bases identical to TRBD1. The germline V gene has CDR1 MNHNY and CDR2 SVGAGI (reference sequence). The CDR3 has 14 residues. V lost 6 bases, J lost 4 bases, and 6 bases stayed unmatched. CDR3 in amino acids: CASRWTGELYGYTF. CDR3 nucleotide sequence: TGTGCCAGCAGGTGGACAGGGGAGCTCTATGGCTACACCTTC.

A note on this clonotype: The CDR3 does not close with the conserved phenylalanine or tryptophan, likely indicating a read error. This sequence joins TRBV20-1 and TRBJ2-1; 10 nucleotides align to TRBD2. There are 17 residues in the CDR3. The V segment lost 4 bases and the J segment 10 bases; nucleotides outside the gene matches: 19. Germline V gene sequence: CDR1 DFQATT, CDR2 SNEGSKA (reference sequence). The CDR3 loop is CSAKDPSGGAGWEEQFL. The DNA for the CDR3 is TGCAGTGCTAAAGATCCCAGCGGGGGGGCCGGTTGGGAAGAGCAGTTCCTC.

As regards this clonotype: The conserved closing phenylalanine or tryptophan is absent in this CDR3, likely reflecting a read error. The chain carries TRBV11-2 and TRBJ2-5; no clear D. V dropped 2 bases and J dropped 5 bases, with 3 bases sitting between them. The CDR3 has 11 residues. From germline, CDR1 is SGHAT and CDR2 FQNNGV. The chain's CDR3 is CASSLSETQYS. For the CDR3, the DNA is TGTGCCAGCAGCTTAAGTGAGACCCAGTACTCC.

Turning to this clonotype: A read error may be the cause here, since a much bigger clone is one base away. This sequence joins TRBV18 and TRBJ2-1; D is ambiguous. V lost 2 bases and J 3 bases, leaving 14 bases between the germline ends. The CDR3 runs to 16 residues. CDR1 and CDR2 from the germline V gene are KGHSH and LQKENI. DNA of the CDR3: TGTGCCAGCTCACCAGTTTCGAGAGAGGACTACAATGAGCAGTTCTTC. Translated, it gives CASSPVSREDYNEQFF.

Concerning this clonotype itself: One junction end does not reproduce the germline sequence, and a read error may be involved. The chain combines TRBV5-6 with TRBJ2-1, with a tentative D call TRBD1 (5 bases). Germline assignment: CDR1 SGHDT and CDR2 YYEEEE. The CDR3 length is 16 residues. The CDR3 reads CTSSYVRGSGYNEQFF. Here the CDR3 DNA reads TGTACCAGCAGCTATGTTAGGGGAAGTGGGTACAATGAACAGTTCTTC. The complete variable domain, with remaining parts taken from reference TRBV5-6 and TRBJ2-1, reads DAGVTQSPTHLIKTRGQQVTLRCSPKSGHDTVSWYQQALGQGPQFIFQYYEEEERQRGNFPDRFSGHQFPNYSSELNVNALLLGDSALYLCTSSYVRGSGYNEQFFGPGTRLTVL.

With regard to this clonotype: A read error may produce the germline difference seen at one junction end. The J gene is TRBJ2-7, the V gene TRBV4-2; 7 nucleotides align to TRBD1. CDR1 LGHNA and CDR2 YNFKEQ come from the germline V gene. This CDR3 has 14 amino acids. CDR3 nucleotide sequence: TGTGTCAGCAGCCAAGGACAGGATTTCTACGAGCAGAACTTC. The encoded protein is CVSSQGQDFYEQNF.